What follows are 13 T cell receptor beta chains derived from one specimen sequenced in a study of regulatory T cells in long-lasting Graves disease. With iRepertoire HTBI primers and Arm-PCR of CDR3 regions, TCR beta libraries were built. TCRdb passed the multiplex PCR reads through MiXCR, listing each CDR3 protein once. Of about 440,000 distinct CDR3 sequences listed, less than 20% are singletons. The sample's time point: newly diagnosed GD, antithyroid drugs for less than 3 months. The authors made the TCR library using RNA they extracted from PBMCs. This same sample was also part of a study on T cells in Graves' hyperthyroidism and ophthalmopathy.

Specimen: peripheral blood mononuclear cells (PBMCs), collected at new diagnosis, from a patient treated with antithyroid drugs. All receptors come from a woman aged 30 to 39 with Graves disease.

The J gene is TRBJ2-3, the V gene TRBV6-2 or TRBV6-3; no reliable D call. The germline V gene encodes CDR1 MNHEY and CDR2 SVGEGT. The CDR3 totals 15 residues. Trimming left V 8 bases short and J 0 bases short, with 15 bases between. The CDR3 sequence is CASAPYSLSTDTQYF. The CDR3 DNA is TGTGCCAGCGCACCCTACTCCCTTAGCACAGATACGCAGTATTTT.

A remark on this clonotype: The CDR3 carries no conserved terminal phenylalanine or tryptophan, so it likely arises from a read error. As DNA, the CDR3 is TGTGCCAGCAGACCAATCGACAGGGGGCTGTATAATGAGCAGTTCCTC. Its translation: CASRPIDRGLYNEQFL. The chain couples TRBV6-1 to TRBJ2-1, with 10 bases fitting TRBD1. V trimming: 6 bases; J trimming: 7 bases; junction bases outside the gene matches: 12. CDR1 is MNHNS and CDR2 is SASEGT in the germline V gene. This CDR3 has 16 amino acids.

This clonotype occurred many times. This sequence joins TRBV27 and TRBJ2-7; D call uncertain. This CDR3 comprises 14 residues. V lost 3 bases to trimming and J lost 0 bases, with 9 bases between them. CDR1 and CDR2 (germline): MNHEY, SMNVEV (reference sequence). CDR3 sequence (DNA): TGTGCCAGCAGTTTGAGTTGGGACTCCTACGAGCAGTACTTC. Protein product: CASSLSWDSYEQYF.

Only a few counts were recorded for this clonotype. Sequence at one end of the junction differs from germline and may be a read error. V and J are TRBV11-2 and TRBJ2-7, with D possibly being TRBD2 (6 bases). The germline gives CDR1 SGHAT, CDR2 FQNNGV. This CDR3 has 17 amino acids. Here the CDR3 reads CASSQPGSGRSSYEQYF. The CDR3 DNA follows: TGCGCCAGCAGCCAACCAGGCAGCGGGCGAAGCTCCTACGAGCAGTACTTC. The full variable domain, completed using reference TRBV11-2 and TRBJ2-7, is EAGVAQSPRYKIIEKRQSVAFWCNPISGHATLYWYQQILGQGPKLLIQFQNNGVVDDSQLPKDRFSAERLKGVDSTLKIQPAKLEDSAVYLCASSQPGSGRSSYEQYFGPGTRLTVT.

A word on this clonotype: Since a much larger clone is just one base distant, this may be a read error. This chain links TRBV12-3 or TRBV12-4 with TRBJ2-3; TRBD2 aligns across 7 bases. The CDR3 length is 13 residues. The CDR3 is CTSTFGGTDTQYF. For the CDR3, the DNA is TGTACCAGCACTTTCGGGGGGACAGATACGCAGTATTTT.

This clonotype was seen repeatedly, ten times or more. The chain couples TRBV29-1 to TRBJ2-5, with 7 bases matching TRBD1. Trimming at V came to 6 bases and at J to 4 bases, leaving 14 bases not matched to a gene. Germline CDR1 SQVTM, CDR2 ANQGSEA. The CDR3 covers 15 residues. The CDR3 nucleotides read TGCAGCGTGAGGAACCACAGGGGTAGTGGAGAGACCCAGTACTTC. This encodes CSVRNHRGSGETQYF.

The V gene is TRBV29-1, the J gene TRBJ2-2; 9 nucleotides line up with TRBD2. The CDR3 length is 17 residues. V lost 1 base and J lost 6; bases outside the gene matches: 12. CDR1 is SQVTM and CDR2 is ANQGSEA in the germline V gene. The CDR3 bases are TGCAGCGTTGAAGGAGGGGTGGGACTAGCAGGGGCCGGGGAGCTGTTTTTT. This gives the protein CSVEGGVGLAGAGELFF.

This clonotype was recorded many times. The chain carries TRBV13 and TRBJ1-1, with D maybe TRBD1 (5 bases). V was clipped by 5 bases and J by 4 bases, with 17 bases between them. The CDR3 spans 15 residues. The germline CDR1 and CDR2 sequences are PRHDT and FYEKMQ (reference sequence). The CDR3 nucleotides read TGTGCCAGCAGCAAGGGGTCTCCCAGCCCCACTGAAGCTTTCTTT. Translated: CASSKGSPSPTEAFF.

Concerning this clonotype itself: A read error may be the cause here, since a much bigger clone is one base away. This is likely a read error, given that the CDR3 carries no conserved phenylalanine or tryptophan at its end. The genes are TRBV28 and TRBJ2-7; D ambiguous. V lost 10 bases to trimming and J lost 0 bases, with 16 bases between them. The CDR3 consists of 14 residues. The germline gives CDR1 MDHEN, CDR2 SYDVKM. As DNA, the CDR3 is TGTGCCACCAACGGACCGACCAACTCCTACGAGCAGTACTAC. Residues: CATNGPTNSYEQYY.

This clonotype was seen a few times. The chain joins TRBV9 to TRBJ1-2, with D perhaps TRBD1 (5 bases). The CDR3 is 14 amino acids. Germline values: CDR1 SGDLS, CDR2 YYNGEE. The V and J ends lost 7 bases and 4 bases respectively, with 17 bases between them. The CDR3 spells CASAPADRFYGYTF. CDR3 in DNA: TGTGCCAGCGCTCCTGCTGACAGATTCTATGGCTACACCTTC.

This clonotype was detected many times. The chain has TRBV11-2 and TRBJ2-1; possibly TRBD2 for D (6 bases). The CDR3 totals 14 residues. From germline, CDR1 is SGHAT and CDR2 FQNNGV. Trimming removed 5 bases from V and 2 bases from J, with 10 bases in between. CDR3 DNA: TGTGCCAGCAGCCTCTCGGGGGCCTACAATGAGCAGTTCTTC. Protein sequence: CASSLSGAYNEQFF.

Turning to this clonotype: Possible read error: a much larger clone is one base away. In DNA, the CDR3 is TGTGCCAGCAGTGCAATAAGCGGGAGGGTCACAGATACGCGGTATTTT. It codes for CASSAISGRVTDTRYF. This chain joins TRBV27 and TRBJ2-3; 10 nucleotides match TRBD2. The CDR3 has 16 amino acids. Germline values: CDR1 MNHEY, CDR2 SMNVEV (reference sequence).

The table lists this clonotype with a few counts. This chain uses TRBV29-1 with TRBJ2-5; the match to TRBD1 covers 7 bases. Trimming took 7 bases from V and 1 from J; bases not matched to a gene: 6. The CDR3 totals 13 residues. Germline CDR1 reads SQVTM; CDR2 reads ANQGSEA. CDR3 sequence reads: CSESTGPQETQYF. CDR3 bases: TGCAGCGAATCGACAGGGCCCCAAGAGACCCAGTACTTC.